This entry is about one T cell receptor (beta chain). This record comes from a study of brain T cells in children with intractable seizures. Per germline, CDR1 MNHNY and CDR2 SVGAGI (reference sequence). Germline trimming cut 5 bases from V and 6 bases from J; bases unmatched to any gene: 15. The CDR3 contains 17 residues. The protocol was immunoSEQ multiplex PCR, while the TCRdb copy is restricted to in-frame clones and leaves out a portion. The table shows around 70,000 clones, with roughly 91% occurring only once. The chain links TRBV6-6 to TRBJ2-1, with TRBD2 matching 8 bases. Sample: peripheral blood, taken at surgery. The receptor was derived from a boy younger than two with tuberous sclerosis and intractable seizures. The CDR3: CASSHSRDSRGGNEQFF. The CDR3 DNA sequence: TGTGCCAGCAGTCACAGCCGGGACTCCCGGGGGGGCAATGAGCAGTTCTTC.